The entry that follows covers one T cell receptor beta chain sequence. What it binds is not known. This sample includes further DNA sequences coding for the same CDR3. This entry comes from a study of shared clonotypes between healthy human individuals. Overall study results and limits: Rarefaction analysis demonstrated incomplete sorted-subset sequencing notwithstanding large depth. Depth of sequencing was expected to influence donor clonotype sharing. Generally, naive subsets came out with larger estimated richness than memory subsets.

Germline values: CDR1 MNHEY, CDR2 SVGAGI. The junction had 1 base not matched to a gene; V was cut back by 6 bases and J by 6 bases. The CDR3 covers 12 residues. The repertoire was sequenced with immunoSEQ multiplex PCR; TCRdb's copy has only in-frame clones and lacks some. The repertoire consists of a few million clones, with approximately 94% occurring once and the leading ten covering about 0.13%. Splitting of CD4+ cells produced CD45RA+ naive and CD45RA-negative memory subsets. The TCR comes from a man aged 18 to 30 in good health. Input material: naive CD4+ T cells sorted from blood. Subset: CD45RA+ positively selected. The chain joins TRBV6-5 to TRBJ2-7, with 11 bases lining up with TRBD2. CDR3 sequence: CASSGLAGEQYF. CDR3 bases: TGTGCCAGCAGCGGACTAGCGGGCGAGCAGTACTTC.